One T cell receptor (beta chain) is described in this entry. What this receptor recognizes is not known. Base-call qualities are not available, and no considerably larger clone is one nucleotide away. This entry is derived from a study of cytomegalovirus exposure and HLA in healthy donors (dated by TCRdb to about 2017). As for the study more broadly: An earlier analysis of several hundred of the donors reported 276 Gb of sequence data and 95 million to 120 million unique TCR beta sequences obtained from approximately 180 million T cells. Roughly 300 gigabases of sequencing data and approximately 92 million unique TCR sequences made up an early release that covered 640 HLA-typed donors. The genetic ancestry cluster associated with self-reported Caucasian donors included roughly four fifths of the roughly 380 genotyped donors. The study aimed to test whether cataloging public T cell receptors could reveal signatures of past pathogen exposure. The study used immunosequencing to profile the T cell repertoires of hundreds of subjects and linked those repertoires to cytomegalovirus serostatus. A separate validation cohort of some 130 different subjects was used in addition to the 666-subject first cohort. To predict cytomegalovirus infection status, the study combined high-throughput TCR immunosequencing, statistical association of individual TCRs with disease status, and machine learning. In a later analysis, previously published TCR beta repertoires from 550 to 700 donors were re-analyzed and high-resolution HLA genotyping was added so that TCR occurrence patterns could be studied. In the later analysis, no new phenotypic data were used to find candidate immune exposures; instead, reliance was placed on TCR beta sequences and their occurrence across donors. An earlier analysis of fewer than 750 of the donors used high-throughput TCR beta sequencing to judge whether each TCR beta V gene segment behaved as functional or pseudogenic. Donor age, sex, ethnicity and CMV serostatus were collected together with the repertoire data. In a later genetic analysis, genome-wide SNP genotypes for about 55% of the roughly 700 donors were used, and that subset was treated as a discovery cohort. All discovery cohort repertoires had been generated on a single sequencing platform. Class I and class II HLA loci were covered by the typing at four-digit resolution. The number of typed donors differed by locus: roughly 620-640 for A, B, C, DRB1 and DQB1; about 520 for DQA1; 606 for DPA1; and some 430 for DPB1. Roughly five DR-DQ haplotypes were handled as single units for association and clustering, since linkage in the cohort was strong. Across approximately 400 genotyped donors of the cohort, an average of approximately 240,000 unique TCR beta nucleotide sequences per donor were sequenced, and roughly 20% of those sequences were non-productive.

The research as a whole found: Compared with equally common non-associated chains, HLA-associated TCR beta chains in a later analysis were more clonally expanded and had lower generation probabilities. Because counts were too low, 15 to 20 rarely observed V segments, including chromosome 9 orphons, were excluded from the earlier analysis of 587 of the donors. A later genetic analysis reported fewer N-insertions in productive TCRs among donors in an Asian-associated ancestry cluster than the roughly 640-donor mean. Some IMGT-functional V segments, including TRBV6-2 and TRBV6-3, could not be distinguished by the 87-base-pair reads and were therefore excluded. At a false discovery rate of 0.05, a later analysis linked 16,951 TCR beta sequences to specific HLA alleles. Roughly uniform sequencing depth across donors was assumed in presence/absence analyses, although this assumption may not hold. It was suggested by the authors that the approach could potentially be generalized to other disease states and immunological phenotypes. According to a later analysis, parvovirus B19, influenza, CMV and Epstein-Barr virus appeared linked to several top co-occurrence clusters. In vitro tests confirmed that a few of the cytomegalovirus-associated TCR beta chains recognize cytomegalovirus antigens. The study gave a list of some 150 TCR beta chains associated with cytomegalovirus. Because HLA typing was missing for some donors at each locus, association tests included only the typed subset. In a later analysis, most CMV-associated TCR beta chains were found to appear HLA-restricted, with HLA associations seemingly driven largely by CMV exposure. An association between a missense DCLRE1C variant and V-gene and J-gene trimming of TCR beta chains was found in a later genetic analysis and replicated in an independent cohort. CMV serostatus was the only immune exposure information available for the cohort. According to a later analysis, TCR association rates differed among HLA loci, with DRB1 alleles showing the most associated TCRs and HLA-C alleles showing the fewest. In an earlier analysis of 587 of the donors, most TCR beta V segments were observed in productive rearrangements about 90% or about 30% of the time, broadly matching IMGT annotations. Strong co-occurrence of HLA alleles, especially DR and DQ, made assigning TCR associations to individual alleles difficult. Only TCR beta chains were sequenced in this cohort, and the absence of alpha or paired-chain data limited detectable features. A further reported finding was that TCR beta sequences accurately predicted the HLA-A and HLA-B alleles for most subjects in the first cohort. Most TCR sequences were observed very rarely across donors, whereas some public TCRs were present in many individuals. Linkage disequilibrium might explain the correlated functional status among segregating V segments, but an unknown experimental factor could not be ruled out. The classifier was reported to diagnose cytomegalovirus status with high specificity and sensitivity in both the original cohort and the validation cohort. A cluster of highly shared sequence variants was judged likely to be a technical artifact of the sequencing pipeline.

Library generation was performed with the immunoSEQ multiplex PCR assay. A mixture of 60 forward primers for TCR Vbeta segments and 13 reverse primers for TCR Jbeta segments was used in the multiplex PCR. A multiplex PCR assay on genomic DNA amplified the CDR3 region of rearranged TCR beta genes. On the Illumina HiSeq System, the amplified TCR beta libraries were sequenced as 87-base-pair reads. As for the authors' bioinformatics: A later analysis tallied 80 million to 95 million unique TCR beta chains across the 610 or so repertoires, and approximately 11 million of those chains were shared by two or more donors. Raw reads were error-corrected and collapsed into unique sequences with a nearest-neighbor algorithm that merged closely related sequences to remove PCR and sequencing errors. V, D and J gene segments were assigned by aligning CDR3 sequences to IMGT reference sequences. For a sequence to be retained, at least a six-nucleotide match to both a V gene segment and a J gene segment was required. Rearrangements were classified as productive when the CDR3 lacked stop codons and remained in frame with V and J, and all other rearrangements were classified as non-productive. CDR3 was defined by IMGT convention, running from the second conserved V-encoded cysteine to the conserved J-encoded phenylalanine. In an earlier analysis of approximately 500 of the donors, sequences lacking an unambiguous match to a single V gene segment were excluded. An earlier analysis of several hundred of the donors called V segments functional above 56.7% productive rearrangements and segregating when the between-donor standard deviation exceeded 5%. A statistical classification framework was built to diagnose cytomegalovirus status from the catalog of TCR beta chain sequences. V and J gene assignment, in a later analysis, came from comparing TCR nucleotide sequences with IMGT/GENE-DB human TR gene sequences. The TCRdist pipeline was used in a later analysis to assign CDR3 sequences and most-parsimonious VDJ recombination scenarios. In a later analysis, each TCR beta chain was defined by its CDR3 amino acid sequence together with its V-gene family, and reads without a unique V-gene family were excluded. In a later analysis, around 600 highly shared, low-generation-probability nucleotide sequences were removed to address suspected cross-contamination and a sequencing artifact. A later analysis calculated a clonal expansion index for each public chain from normalized within-repertoire ranks of inferred template counts. Generation probabilities in a later analysis came from a VDJ recombination model fitted to out-of-frame rearrangements, and those results were checked against IGoR. A later analysis scored TCR-TCR, TCR-HLA and TCR-CMV co-occurrence with hypergeometric tests, applying a repertoire-size bias correction to TCR pairs. To estimate false discovery rates, a later analysis permuted the HLA or CMV assignments 20 times. A later analysis grouped co-occurring TCRs with DBSCAN, adding TCRdist sequence similarity when clustering within HLA-allele-positive subsets. Repertoires with fewer than 30,000 or more than 120,000 public chains were left out of co-occurrence clustering, as were about five repertoires with anomalous nucleotide sharing. TCRdb took over this immuneACCESS table, retaining in-frame rearrangements with V and J assigned. Such tables are incomplete; in checked studies, under half of the missing clones stem from an unresolved V gene, and the remainder is unexplained. V, J and clone size derive from that table, while D and trimming were established from the DNA sequence. The sample profile shows 150,000 to 200,000 clones; 75% to 85% of them were found once. Approximately 2.1% of the sample belongs to the ten largest clones.

In total, 666 healthy bone marrow donors made up the cohort. Cohort members were all nominally healthy when sampled, although unrecorded immune exposures were likely present. The donor tested CMV seronegative, placing the donor among the 350 to 400 seronegative members of the cohort. A peripheral blood sample was provided by each donor, and peripheral blood mononuclear cells were used for TCR beta sequencing. The Qiagen DNeasy Blood Extraction Kit was used to extract genomic DNA from the blood cell samples. V is clipped by 6 bases and J by 10 bases, and the sequence between their germline boundaries is 16 bases long. As encoded in the germline V gene (reference sequence), CDR1 is LNHDA while CDR2 is SQIVND. The CDR3, cysteine through phenylalanine, is 13 amino acids long. The kept DNA is CDR3 alone, 39 bases in frame from the first base.

The sequenced material came from PBMCs. The receptor's source is a woman between 45 and 65 years old in good health and CMV-seronegative. Recombination connected TRBV19 to TRBJ2-1; matching of 6 bases hints at TRBD1 as the D gene. The sequenced DNA is TGTGCCAGTAGCCTGAACTTGGGGACAGAGCAGTTCTTC. This yields the protein CASSLNLGTEQFF. Extended through the reference TRBV19 and TRBJ2-1 proteins, this CDR3 yields the full variable domain: DGGITQSPKYLFRKEGQNVTLSCEQNLNHDAMYWYRQDPGQGLRLIYYSQIVNDFQKGDIAEGYSVSREKKESFPLTVTSAQKNPTAFYLCASSLNLGTEQFFGPGTRLTVL.